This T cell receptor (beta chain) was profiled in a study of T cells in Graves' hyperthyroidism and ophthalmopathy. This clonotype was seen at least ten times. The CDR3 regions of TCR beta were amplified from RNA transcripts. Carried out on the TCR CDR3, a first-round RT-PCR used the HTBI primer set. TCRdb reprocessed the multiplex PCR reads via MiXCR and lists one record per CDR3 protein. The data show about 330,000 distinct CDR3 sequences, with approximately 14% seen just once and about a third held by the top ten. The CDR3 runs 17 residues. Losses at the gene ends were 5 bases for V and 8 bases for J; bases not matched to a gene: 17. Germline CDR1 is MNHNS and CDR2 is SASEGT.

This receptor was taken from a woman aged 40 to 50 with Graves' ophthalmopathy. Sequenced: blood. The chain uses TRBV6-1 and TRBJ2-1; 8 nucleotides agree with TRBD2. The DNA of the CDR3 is TGTGCCAGCAGTCCCCTAGGTGGCGGGAGGCCCTTCGATGAGCAGTTCTTC. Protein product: CASSPLGGGRPFDEQFF.